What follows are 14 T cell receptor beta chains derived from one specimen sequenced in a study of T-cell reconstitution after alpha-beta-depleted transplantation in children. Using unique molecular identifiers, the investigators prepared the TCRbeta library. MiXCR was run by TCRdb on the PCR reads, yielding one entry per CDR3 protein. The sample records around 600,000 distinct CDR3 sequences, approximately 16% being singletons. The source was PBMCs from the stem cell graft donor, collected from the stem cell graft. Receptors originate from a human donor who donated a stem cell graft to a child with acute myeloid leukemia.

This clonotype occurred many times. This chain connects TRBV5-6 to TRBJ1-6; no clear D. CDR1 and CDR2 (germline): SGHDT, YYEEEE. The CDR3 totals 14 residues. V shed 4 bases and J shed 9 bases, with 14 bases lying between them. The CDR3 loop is CASSLNTGSSPLHF. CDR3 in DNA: TGTGCCAGCAGCCTGAATACCGGGAGTTCACCCCTCCACTTT.

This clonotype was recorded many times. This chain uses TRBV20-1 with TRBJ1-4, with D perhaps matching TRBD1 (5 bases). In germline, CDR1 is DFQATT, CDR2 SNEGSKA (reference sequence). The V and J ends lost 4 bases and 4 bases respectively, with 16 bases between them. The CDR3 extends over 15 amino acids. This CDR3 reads CSAKRLGTNNEKLFF. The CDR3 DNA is TGCAGTGCTAAGAGATTAGGGACTAATAATGAAAAACTGTTTTTT.

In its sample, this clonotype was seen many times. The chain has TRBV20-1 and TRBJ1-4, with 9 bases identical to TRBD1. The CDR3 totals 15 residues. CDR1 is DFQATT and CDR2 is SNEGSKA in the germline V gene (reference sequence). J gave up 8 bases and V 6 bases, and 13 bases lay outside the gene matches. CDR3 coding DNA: TGCAGTGCCAACCGACAGGGGGTAGAGAGAGAAAAACTGTTTTTT. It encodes CSANRQGVEREKLFF.

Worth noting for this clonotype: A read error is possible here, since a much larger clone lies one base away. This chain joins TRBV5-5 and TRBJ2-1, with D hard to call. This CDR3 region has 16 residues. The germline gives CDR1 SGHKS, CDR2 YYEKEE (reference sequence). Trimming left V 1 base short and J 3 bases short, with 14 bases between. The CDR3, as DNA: TGTGCCAGCAGCTTGCGGATTGGACCGGACTACAATGAGCAGTTCTTC. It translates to CASSLRIGPDYNEQFF.

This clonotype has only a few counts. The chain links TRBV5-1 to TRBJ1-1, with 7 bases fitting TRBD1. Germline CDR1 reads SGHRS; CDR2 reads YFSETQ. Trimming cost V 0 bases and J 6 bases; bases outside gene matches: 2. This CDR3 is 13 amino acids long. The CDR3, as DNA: TGCGCCAGCAGCTTGGTAGGGACAGCTGAAGCTTTCTTT. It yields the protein CASSLVGTAEAFF.

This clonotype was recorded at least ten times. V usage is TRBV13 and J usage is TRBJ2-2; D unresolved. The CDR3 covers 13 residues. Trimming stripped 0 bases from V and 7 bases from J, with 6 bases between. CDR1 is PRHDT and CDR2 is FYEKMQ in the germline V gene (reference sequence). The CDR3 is CASSLGAVGELFF. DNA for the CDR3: TGTGCCAGCAGCTTAGGAGCAGTCGGGGAGCTGTTTTTT.

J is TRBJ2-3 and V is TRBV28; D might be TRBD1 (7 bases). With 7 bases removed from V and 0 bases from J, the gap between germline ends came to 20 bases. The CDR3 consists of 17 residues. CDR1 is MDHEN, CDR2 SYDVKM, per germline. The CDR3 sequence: CASNPEGTAPSTDTQYF. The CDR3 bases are TGTGCCAGCAACCCGGAGGGGACAGCCCCTAGCACAGATACGCAGTATTTT.

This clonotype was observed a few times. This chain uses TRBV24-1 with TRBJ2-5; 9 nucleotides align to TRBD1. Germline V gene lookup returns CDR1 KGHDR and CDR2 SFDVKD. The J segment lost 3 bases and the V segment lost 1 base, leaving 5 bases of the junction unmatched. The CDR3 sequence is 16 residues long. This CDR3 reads CATSDFTGGREETQYF. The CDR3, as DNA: TGTGCCACCAGTGATTTCACAGGGGGCCGGGAAGAGACCCAGTACTTC.

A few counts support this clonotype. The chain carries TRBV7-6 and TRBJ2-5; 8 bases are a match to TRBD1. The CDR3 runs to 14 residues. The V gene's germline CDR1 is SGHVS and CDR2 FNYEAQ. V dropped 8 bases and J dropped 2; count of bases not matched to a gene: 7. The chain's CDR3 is CASASDREQETQYF. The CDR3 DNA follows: TGTGCCAGCGCTTCGGACAGGGAGCAAGAGACCCAGTACTTC.

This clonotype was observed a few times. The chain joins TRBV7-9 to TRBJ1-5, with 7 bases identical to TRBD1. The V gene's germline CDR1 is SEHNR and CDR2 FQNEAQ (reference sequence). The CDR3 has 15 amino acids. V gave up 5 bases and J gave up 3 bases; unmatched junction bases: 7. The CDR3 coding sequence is TGTGCCAGCAGCCCCGGGACAGACCTCAATCAGCCCCAGCATTTT. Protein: CASSPGTDLNQPQHF.

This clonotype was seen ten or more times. The CDR3 sequence: CASSLAGQEQFF. In DNA, the CDR3 is TGCGCCAGCAGCTTGGCCGGACAGGAGCAGTTCTTC. V gene TRBV5-1 combines with J gene TRBJ2-1; weak D call: TRBD1 (6 bases). The CDR3 is 12 residues long. From germline, CDR1 is SGHRS and CDR2 YFSETQ. The V gene lost 0 bases and the J gene lost 10 bases, with 8 bases spanning the gap.

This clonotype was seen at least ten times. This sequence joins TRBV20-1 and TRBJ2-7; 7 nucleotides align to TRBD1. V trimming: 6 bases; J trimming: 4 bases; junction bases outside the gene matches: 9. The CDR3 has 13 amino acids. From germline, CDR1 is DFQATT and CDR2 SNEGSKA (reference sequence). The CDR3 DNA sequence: TGCAGTGCAACTACAGGGGAGAGATACGAGCAGTACTTC. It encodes CSATTGERYEQYF.

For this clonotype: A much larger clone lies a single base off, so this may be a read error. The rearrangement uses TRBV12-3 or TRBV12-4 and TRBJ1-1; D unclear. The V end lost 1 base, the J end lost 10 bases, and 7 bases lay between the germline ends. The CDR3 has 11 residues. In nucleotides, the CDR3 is TGTGCCAGCAGTTTAGACATGGTAGCTTTCTTT. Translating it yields CASSLDMVAFF.

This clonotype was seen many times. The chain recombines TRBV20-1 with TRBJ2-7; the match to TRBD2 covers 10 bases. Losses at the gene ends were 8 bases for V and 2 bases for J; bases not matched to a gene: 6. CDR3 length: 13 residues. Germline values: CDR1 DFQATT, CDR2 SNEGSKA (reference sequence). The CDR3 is CSLRTSGTYEQYF. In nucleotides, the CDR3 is TGCAGTCTTCGGACTAGCGGAACCTACGAGCAGTACTTC.